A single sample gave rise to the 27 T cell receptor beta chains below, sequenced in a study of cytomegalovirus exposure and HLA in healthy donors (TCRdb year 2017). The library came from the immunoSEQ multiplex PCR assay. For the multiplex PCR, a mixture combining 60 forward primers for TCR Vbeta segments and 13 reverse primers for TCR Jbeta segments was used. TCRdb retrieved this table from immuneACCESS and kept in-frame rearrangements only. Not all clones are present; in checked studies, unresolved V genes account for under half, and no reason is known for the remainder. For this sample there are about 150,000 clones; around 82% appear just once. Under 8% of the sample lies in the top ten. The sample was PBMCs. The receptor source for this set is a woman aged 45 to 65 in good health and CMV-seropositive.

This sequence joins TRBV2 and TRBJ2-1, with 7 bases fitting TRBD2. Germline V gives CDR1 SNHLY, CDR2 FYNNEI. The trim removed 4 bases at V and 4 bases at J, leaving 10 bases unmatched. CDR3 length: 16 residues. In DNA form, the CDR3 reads TGTGCCAGCAGTGGTGTTGGACTAGGGGAATACAATGAGCAGTTCTTC. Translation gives CASSGVGLGEYNEQFF. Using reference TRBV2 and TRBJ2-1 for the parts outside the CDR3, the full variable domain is EPEVTQTPSHQVTQMGQEVILRCVPISNHLYFYWYRQILGQKVEFLVSFYNNEISEKSEIFDDQFSVERPDGSNFTLKIRSTKLEDSAMYFCASSGVGLGEYNEQFFGPGTRLTVL.

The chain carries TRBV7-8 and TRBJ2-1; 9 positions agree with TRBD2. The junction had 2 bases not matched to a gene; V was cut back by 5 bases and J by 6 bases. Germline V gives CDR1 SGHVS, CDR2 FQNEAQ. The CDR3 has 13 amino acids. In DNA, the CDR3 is TGTGCCAGCAGCGGGGGACTAGCCAATGAGCAGTTCTTC. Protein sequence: CASSGGLANEQFF.

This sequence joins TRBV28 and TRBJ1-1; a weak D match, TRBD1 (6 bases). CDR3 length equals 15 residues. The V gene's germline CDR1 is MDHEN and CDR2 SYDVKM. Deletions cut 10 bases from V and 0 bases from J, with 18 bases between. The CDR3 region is CAIGRGGQMNTEAFF. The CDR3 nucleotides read TGTGCCATCGGCCGTGGCGGACAGATGAACACTGAAGCTTTCTTT.

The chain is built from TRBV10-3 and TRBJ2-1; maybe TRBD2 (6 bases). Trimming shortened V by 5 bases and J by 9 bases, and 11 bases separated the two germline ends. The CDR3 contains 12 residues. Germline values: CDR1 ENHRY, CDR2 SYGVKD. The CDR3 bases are TGTGCCATCAGTATTCAGGGAGGTGAGCAGTTCTTC. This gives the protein CAISIQGGEQFF.

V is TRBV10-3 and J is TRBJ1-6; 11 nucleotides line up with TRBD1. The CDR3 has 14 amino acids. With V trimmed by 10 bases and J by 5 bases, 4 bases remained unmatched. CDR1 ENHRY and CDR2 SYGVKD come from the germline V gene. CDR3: CATGQGADNSPLHF. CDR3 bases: TGTGCCACTGGACAGGGGGCAGATAATTCACCCCTCCACTTT.

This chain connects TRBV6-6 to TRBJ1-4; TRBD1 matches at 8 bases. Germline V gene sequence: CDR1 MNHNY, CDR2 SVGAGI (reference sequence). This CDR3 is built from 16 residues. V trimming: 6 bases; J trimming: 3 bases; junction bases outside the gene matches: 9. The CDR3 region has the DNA TGTGCCAGCAGACTCGCCCAGGGGGCAGCTAATGAAAAACTGTTTTTT. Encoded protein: CASRLAQGAANEKLFF.

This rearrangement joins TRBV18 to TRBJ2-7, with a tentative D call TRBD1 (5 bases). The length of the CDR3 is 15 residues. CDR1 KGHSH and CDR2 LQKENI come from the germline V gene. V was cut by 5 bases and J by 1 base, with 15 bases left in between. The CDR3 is CASSELGPPSYEQYF. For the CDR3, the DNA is TGTGCCAGCTCAGAGTTGGGGCCACCATCCTACGAGCAGTACTTC.

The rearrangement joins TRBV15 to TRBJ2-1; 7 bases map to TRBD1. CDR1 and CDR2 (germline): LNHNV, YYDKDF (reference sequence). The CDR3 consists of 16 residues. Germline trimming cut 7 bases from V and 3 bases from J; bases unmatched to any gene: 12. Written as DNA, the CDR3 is TGTGCCACCACCGACAGGGCCTCCGATTTCTACAATGAGCAGTTCTTC. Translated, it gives CATTDRASDFYNEQFF.

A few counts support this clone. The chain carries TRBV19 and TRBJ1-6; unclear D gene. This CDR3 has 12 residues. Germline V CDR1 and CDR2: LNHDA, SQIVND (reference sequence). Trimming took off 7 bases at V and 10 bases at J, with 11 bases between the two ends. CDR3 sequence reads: CASKGGGSPLHF. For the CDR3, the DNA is TGTGCCAGTAAAGGAGGTGGCTCACCCCTCCACTTT. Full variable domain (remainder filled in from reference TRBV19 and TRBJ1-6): DGGITQSPKYLFRKEGQNVTLSCEQNLNHDAMYWYRQDPGQGLRLIYYSQIVNDFQKGDIAEGYSVSREKKESFPLTVTSAQKNPTAFYLCASKGGGSPLHFGNGTRLTVT.

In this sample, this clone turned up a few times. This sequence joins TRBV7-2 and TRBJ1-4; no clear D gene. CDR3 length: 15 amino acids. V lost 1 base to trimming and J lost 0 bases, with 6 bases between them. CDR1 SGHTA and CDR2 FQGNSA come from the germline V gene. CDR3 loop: CASSLDRSTNEKLFF. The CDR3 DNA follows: TGTGCCAGCAGCTTAGACAGATCAACTAATGAAAAACTGTTTTTT.

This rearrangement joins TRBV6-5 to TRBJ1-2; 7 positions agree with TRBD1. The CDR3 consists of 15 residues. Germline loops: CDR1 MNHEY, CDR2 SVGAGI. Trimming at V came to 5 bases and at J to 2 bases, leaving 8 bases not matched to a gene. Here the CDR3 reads CASSQRQGNNYGYTF. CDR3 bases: TGTGCCAGCAGTCAACGACAGGGAAACAACTATGGCTACACCTTC.

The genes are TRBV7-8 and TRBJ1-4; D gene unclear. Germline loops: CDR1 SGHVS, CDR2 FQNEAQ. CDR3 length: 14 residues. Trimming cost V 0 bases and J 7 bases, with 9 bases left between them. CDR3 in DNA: TGTGCCAGCAGCTTAGCGGTGGGCCGTGAAAAACTGTTTTTT. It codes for CASSLAVGREKLFF.

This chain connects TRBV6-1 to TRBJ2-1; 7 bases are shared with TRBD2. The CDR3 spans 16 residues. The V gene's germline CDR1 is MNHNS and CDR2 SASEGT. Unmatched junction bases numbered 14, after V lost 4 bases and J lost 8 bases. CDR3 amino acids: CASSGGGKGDGYEQFF. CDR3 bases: TGTGCCAGCAGTGGGGGGGGGAAGGGAGATGGCTATGAGCAGTTCTTC.

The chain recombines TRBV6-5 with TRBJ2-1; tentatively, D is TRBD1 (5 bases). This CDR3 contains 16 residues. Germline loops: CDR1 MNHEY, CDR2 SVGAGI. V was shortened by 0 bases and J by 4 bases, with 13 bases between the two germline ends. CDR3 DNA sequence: TGTGCCAGCAGTTACTCGTATGGACACCAATACAATGAGCAGTTCTTC. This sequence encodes CASSYSYGHQYNEQFF.

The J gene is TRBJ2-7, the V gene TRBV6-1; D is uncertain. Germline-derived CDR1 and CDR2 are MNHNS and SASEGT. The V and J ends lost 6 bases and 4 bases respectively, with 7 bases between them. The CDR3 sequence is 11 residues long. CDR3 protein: CASRFQYEQYF. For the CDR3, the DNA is TGTGCCAGCAGATTCCAATACGAGCAGTACTTC.

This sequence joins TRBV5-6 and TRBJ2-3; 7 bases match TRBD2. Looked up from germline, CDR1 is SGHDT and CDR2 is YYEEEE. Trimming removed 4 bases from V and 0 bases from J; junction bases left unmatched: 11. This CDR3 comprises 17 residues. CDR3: CASSPLSGGRSTDTQYF. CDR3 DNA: TGTGCCAGCAGCCCACTGTCGGGAGGTCGAAGCACAGATACGCAGTATTTT. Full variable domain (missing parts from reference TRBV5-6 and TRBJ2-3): DAGVTQSPTHLIKTRGQQVTLRCSPKSGHDTVSWYQQALGQGPQFIFQYYEEEERQRGNFPDRFSGHQFPNYSSELNVNALLLGDSALYLCASSPLSGGRSTDTQYFGPGTRLTVL.

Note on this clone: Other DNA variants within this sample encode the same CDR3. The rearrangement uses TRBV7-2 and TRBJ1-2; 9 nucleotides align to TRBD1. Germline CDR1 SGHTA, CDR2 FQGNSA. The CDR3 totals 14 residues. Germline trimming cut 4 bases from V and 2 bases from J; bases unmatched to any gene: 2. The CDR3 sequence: CASSSDRGNYGYTF. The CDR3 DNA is TGTGCCAGCAGCTCGGACAGGGGAAACTATGGCTACACCTTC.

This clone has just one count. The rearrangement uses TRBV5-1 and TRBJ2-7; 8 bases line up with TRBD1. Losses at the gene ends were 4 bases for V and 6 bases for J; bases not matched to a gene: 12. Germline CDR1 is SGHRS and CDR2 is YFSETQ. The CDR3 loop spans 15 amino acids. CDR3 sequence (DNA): TGCGCCAGCAGCCCTAGTCCGGGACAGGTTACCGAGCAGTACTTC. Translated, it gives CASSPSPGQVTEQYF.

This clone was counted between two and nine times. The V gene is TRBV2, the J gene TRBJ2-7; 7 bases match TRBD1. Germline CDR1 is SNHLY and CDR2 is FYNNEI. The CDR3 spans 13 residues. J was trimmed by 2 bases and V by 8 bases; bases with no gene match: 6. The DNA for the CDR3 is TGTGCCAGCGCACCGCAGGGGGCCTACGAGCAGTACTTC. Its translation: CASAPQGAYEQYF.

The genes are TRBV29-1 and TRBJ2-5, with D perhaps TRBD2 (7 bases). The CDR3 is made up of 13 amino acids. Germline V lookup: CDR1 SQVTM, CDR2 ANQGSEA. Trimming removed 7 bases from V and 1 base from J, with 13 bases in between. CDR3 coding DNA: TGCAGCGGGGGGGCTAGCGGCCAAGAGACCCAGTACTTC. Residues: CSGGASGQETQYF.

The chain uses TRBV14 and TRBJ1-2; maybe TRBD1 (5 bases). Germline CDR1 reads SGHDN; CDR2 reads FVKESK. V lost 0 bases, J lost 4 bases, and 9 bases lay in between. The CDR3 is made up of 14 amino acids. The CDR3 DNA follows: TGTGCCAGCAGCCAAGAGCGGGGACGCTATGGCTACACCTTC. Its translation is CASSQERGRYGYTF.

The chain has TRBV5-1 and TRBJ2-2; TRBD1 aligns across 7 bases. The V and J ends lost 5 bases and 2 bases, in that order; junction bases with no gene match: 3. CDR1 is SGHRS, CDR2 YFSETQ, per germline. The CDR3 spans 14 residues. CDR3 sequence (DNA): TGCGCCAGCAGTAGGGGGCGCAACACCGGGGAGCTGTTTTTT. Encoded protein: CASSRGRNTGELFF.

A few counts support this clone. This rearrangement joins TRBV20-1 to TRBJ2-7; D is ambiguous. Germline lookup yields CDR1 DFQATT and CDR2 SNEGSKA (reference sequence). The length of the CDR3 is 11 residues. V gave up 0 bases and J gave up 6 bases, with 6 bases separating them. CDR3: CSARESVEQYF. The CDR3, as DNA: TGCAGTGCTAGAGAGTCGGTCGAGCAGTACTTC.

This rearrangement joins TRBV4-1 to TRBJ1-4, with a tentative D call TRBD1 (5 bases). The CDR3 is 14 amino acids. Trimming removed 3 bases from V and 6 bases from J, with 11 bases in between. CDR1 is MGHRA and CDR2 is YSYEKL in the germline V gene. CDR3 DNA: TGCGCCAGCAGCCAGTCAGGGCTGGATGAAAAACTGTTTTTT. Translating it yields CASSQSGLDEKLFF.

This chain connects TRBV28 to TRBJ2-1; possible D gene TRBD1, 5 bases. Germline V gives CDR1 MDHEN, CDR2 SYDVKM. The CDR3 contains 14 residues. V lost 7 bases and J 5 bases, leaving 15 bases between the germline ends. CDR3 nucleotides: TGTGCCAGCACTCCAACTGGGGCAGACAATGAGCAGTTCTTC. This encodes CASTPTGADNEQFF.

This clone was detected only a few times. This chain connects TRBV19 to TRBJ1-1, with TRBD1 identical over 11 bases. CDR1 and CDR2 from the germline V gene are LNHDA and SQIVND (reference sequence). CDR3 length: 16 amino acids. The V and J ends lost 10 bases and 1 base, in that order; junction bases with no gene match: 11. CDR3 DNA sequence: TGTGCCACTCGAAACCGGGACAGGGGGGCGAACACTGAAGCTTTCTTT. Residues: CATRNRDRGANTEAFF. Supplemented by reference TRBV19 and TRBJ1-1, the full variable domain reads DGGITQSPKYLFRKEGQNVTLSCEQNLNHDAMYWYRQDPGQGLRLIYYSQIVNDFQKGDIAEGYSVSREKKESFPLTVTSAQKNPTAFYLCATRNRDRGANTEAFFGQGTRLTVV.

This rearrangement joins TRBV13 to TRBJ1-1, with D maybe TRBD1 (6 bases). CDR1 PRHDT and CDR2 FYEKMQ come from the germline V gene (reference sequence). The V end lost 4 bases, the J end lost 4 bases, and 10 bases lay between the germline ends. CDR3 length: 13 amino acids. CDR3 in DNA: TGTGCCAGCAGCTGGAACAGGGCCACTGAAGCTTTCTTT. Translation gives CASSWNRATEAFF.